This T cell receptor beta chain was observed in a study of cytomegalovirus exposure and HLA in healthy donors. The table lists this clone with a count of one. Germline CDR1 and CDR2: SGDLS and YYNGEE. V was clipped by 1 base and J by 4 bases; unmatched bases: 9. The CDR3 loop spans 18 amino acids. PCR employed 60 Vbeta and 13 Jbeta primers. Generated by immunoSEQ multiplex PCR, the TCRdb table keeps only in-frame clones and is missing some. The sample includes about 110,000 clones, 80% of them seen just once. This clonotype originated in a woman aged 60 to 75 in good health and CMV-seropositive. Sequencing was carried out using PBMCs. V gene TRBV9 combines with J gene TRBJ2-3; 13 bases match TRBD2. Written as DNA, the CDR3 is TGTGCCAGCAGCGTACCCGCCTGGACTAGCGGGAGCCCAGATACGCAGTATTTT. It encodes CASSVPAWTSGSPDTQYF. The full variable domain, with the rest looked up from reference TRBV9 and TRBJ2-3, is DSGVTQTPKHLITATGQRVTLRCSPRSGDLSVYWYQQSLDQGLQFLIQYYNGEERAKGNILERFSAQQFPDLHSELNLSSLELGDSALYFCASSVPAWTSGSPDTQYFGPGTRLTVL.